This T cell receptor (beta chain) was retrieved from a study of cytomegalovirus exposure and HLA in healthy donors. Overall study: Clustering assigned roughly 81% of the roughly 400 genotyped donors to the Caucasian-associated ancestry cluster. Study-wide results and caveats: The study assumed roughly uniform donor sequencing depth for presence/absence analyses. Some V segments (TRBV6-2 and TRBV6-3 among them) were excluded as indistinguishable. Later on, a genetic analysis was performed. It linked a missense variant in DCLRE1C with V- and J-gene trimming of TCR beta.

Primers included in the PCR were 60 Vbeta and 13 Jbeta primers. Assay used: immunoSEQ multiplex PCR; TCRdb lists only in-frame clones, some missing. The table records 130,000 or so clones, about 61% of them present only once. This CDR3 has 15 residues. After removal of 3 bases from V and 5 bases from J, the junction contained 9 bases not matched to a gene. Germline CDR1 reads KGHSH; CDR2 reads LQKENI. The sample holds a few counts of this clone. Its antigen is not known. Sequencing was carried out using PBMCs. This clonotype was obtained from a male donor in good health and CMV-seronegative. The rearrangement uses TRBV18 and TRBJ2-5; 7 bases map to TRBD1. CDR3: CASSPQQGYLETQYF. CDR3 DNA: TGTGCCAGCTCACCGCAACAGGGGTATCTTGAGACCCAGTACTTC.